Listed below are T cell receptor beta chains from one sample, sequenced in a study of blood T cell repertoires in COVID-19. Here immunoSEQ multiplex PCR was the method, and the copy in TCRdb shows in-frame clones only, minus some. This table has more than 200,000 clones, less than 90% appearing once. Material: peripheral blood. These receptors all come from a man in his 60s with acute or convalescent COVID-19. The CDR3 runs from the conserved cysteine through the conserved F or W. A D gene is named only where the DNA matches it firmly. Clone size is stated in some rows and not others, as once, few, many or a class when expanded.

J gene: TRBJ2-7; V gene: TRBV3-1/TRBV3-2; clone size: .; D gene: .; CDR3 protein: CASSQELTKGDEQYF; CDR3 DNA: TGTGCCAGCAGCCAAGAACTCACAAAAGGGGACGAGCAGTACTTC
J gene: TRBJ2-5; V gene: TRBV7-9; clone size: .; D gene: .; CDR3 protein: CASSLRSLQETQYF; CDR3 DNA: TGTGCCAGCAGCTTACGCAGTCTCCAAGAGACCCAGTACTTC
J gene: TRBJ1-3; V gene: TRBV29-1; clone size: .; D gene: .; CDR3 protein: CSAGSPSGNTIYF; CDR3 DNA: TGCAGCGCCGGGTCGCCCTCTGGAAACACCATATATTTT
J gene: TRBJ2-5; V gene: TRBV19; clone size: once; D gene: TRBD1; CDR3 protein: CASRGGQGYLETQYF; CDR3 DNA: TGTGCCAGTAGAGGGGGACAGGGGTACTTGGAGACCCAGTACTTC
J gene: TRBJ1-2; V gene: TRBV27; clone size: .; D gene: TRBD1; CDR3 protein: CASSLGISGTARGYTF; CDR3 DNA: TGTGCCAGCAGTTTAGGTATATCCGGGACAGCCAGGGGCTACACCTTC
J gene: TRBJ1-1; V gene: TRBV3-1/TRBV3-2; clone size: once; D gene: .; CDR3 protein: CASSQLTGNTEAFF; CDR3 DNA: TGCGCCAGCAGCCAGCTGACGGGGAACACTGAAGCTTTCTTT
J gene: TRBJ2-3; V gene: TRBV15; clone size: .; D gene: TRBD2; CDR3 protein: CATSRSGGAIGTDTQYF; CDR3 DNA: TGTGCCACCAGCAGGAGCGGGGGGGCCATCGGGACAGATACGCAGTATTTT
J gene: TRBJ1-1; V gene: TRBV7-9; clone size: once; D gene: .; CDR3 protein: CASSRHPTEAFF; CDR3 DNA: TGTGCCAGCAGCCGACACCCTACTGAAGCTTTCTTT
J gene: TRBJ2-5; V gene: TRBV6-2/TRBV6-3; clone size: .; D gene: TRBD2; CDR3 protein: CASSYQLAGGLETQYF; CDR3 DNA: TGTGCCAGCAGTTACCAACTAGCGGGAGGGTTGGAGACCCAGTACTTC
J gene: TRBJ1-1; V gene: TRBV15; clone size: .; D gene: .; CDR3 protein: CATREGTEAFF; CDR3 DNA: TGTGCCACCAGAGAGGGCACTGAAGCTTTCTTT
J gene: TRBJ2-1; V gene: TRBV4-3; clone size: .; D gene: TRBD2; CDR3 protein: CASSQRPPLAGEGNEQFF; CDR3 DNA: TGCGCCAGCAGCCAAAGGCCCCCCCTAGCGGGAGAAGGGAATGAGCAGTTCTTC
J gene: TRBJ2-1; V gene: TRBV11-2; clone size: .; D gene: TRBD1; CDR3 protein: CASSLGQVQQFF; CDR3 DNA: TGTGCCAGCAGCCTGGGACAGGTTCAGCAGTTCTTC
J gene: TRBJ2-1; V gene: TRBV6-6; clone size: .; D gene: .; CDR3 protein: CASRSEGPYNEQFF; CDR3 DNA: TGTGCCAGCAGGTCGGAGGGACCCTACAATGAGCAGTTCTTC
J gene: TRBJ2-3; V gene: TRBV7-9; clone size: few; D gene: TRBD1; CDR3 protein: CASSRGQLTLQLDTQYF; CDR3 DNA: TGTGCCAGCAGCAGGGGACAGCTCACACTGCAATTAGATACGCAGTATTTT
J gene: TRBJ1-6; V gene: TRBV2; clone size: .; D gene: TRBD1; CDR3 protein: CASSLTGESPLHF; CDR3 DNA: TGTGCCAGCAGTCTGACAGGGGAATCACCCCTCCACTTT
J gene: TRBJ1-1; V gene: TRBV2; clone size: few; D gene: .; CDR3 protein: CASSDQNSRVF; CDR3 DNA: TGTGCCAGCAGTGACCAAAATAGCAGGGTCTTC
J gene: TRBJ1-6; V gene: TRBV6-5; clone size: .; D gene: .; CDR3 protein: CASMGHVTGSPLHF; CDR3 DNA: TGTGCCAGCATGGGACACGTTACGGGTTCACCCCTCCACTTT
J gene: TRBJ2-1; V gene: TRBV6-1; clone size: .; D gene: .; CDR3 protein: CASSGVHRSAYNEQFF; CDR3 DNA: TGTGCCAGCAGTGGGGTCCACAGGTCCGCCTACAATGAGCAGTTCTTC
J gene: TRBJ2-7; V gene: TRBV5-4; clone size: .; D gene: TRBD2; CDR3 protein: CASSPSGSSYEQYF; CDR3 DNA: TGTGCCAGCAGCCCAAGCGGGAGCTCCTACGAGCAGTACTTC
J gene: TRBJ2-2; V gene: TRBV18; clone size: .; D gene: .; CDR3 protein: CASSPTGNGELFF; CDR3 DNA: TGTGCCAGCTCACCCACGGGGAACGGGGAGCTGTTTTTT
J gene: TRBJ2-1; V gene: TRBV4-1; clone size: .; D gene: TRBD2; CDR3 protein: CASSHSGSTYEQFF; CDR3 DNA: TGCGCCAGCAGCCATAGCGGGAGTACCTATGAGCAGTTCTTC
J gene: TRBJ2-3; V gene: TRBV5-1; clone size: .; D gene: TRBD2; CDR3 protein: CASSNLAGGPDTQYF; CDR3 DNA: TGCGCCAGCAGCAATCTAGCGGGGGGCCCAGATACGCAGTATTTT
J gene: TRBJ2-5; V gene: TRBV7-9; clone size: few; D gene: .; CDR3 protein: CASSLGQGVQETQYF; CDR3 DNA: TGTGCCAGCAGCTTAGGCCAGGGTGTCCAAGAGACCCAGTACTTC
J gene: TRBJ2-7; V gene: TRBV7-9; clone size: .; D gene: .; CDR3 protein: CASSLAGLSYEQYF; CDR3 DNA: TGTGCCAGCAGCTTAGCGGGACTCTCCTACGAGCAGTACTTC
J gene: TRBJ2-1; V gene: TRBV6-5; clone size: .; D gene: TRBD1; CDR3 protein: CASSYGTGGYNEQFF; CDR3 DNA: TGTGCCAGCAGTTACGGGACAGGGGGCTACAATGAGCAGTTCTTC
J gene: TRBJ2-5; V gene: TRBV20-1; clone size: once; D gene: TRBD2; CDR3 protein: CSASTGTSGSRETQYF; CDR3 DNA: TGCAGTGCTAGTACGGGGACTAGCGGGAGTCGGGAGACCCAGTACTTC
J gene: TRBJ2-2; V gene: TRBV7-9; clone size: .; D gene: TRBD2; CDR3 protein: CASTPPAGTSGRGTGELFF; CDR3 DNA: TGTGCCAGCACCCCCCCCGCGGGGACTAGCGGGAGAGGAACCGGGGAGCTGTTTTTT
J gene: TRBJ1-4; V gene: TRBV3-1/TRBV3-2; clone size: .; D gene: TRBD1; CDR3 protein: CASSLRTGRKEKLFF; CDR3 DNA: TGTGCCAGCAGCCTGAGGACAGGGAGGAAAGAAAAACTGTTTTTT
J gene: TRBJ1-4; V gene: TRBV6-2/TRBV6-3; clone size: .; D gene: .; CDR3 protein: CASSLGLRHEKLFF; CDR3 DNA: TGTGCCAGCAGTTTGGGGCTCCGTCATGAAAAACTGTTTTTT
J gene: TRBJ1-1; V gene: TRBV6-1; clone size: .; D gene: TRBD1; CDR3 protein: CASSARTGVMNTEAFF; CDR3 DNA: TGTGCCAGCAGTGCCCGGACAGGGGTGATGAACACTGAAGCTTTCTTT
J gene: TRBJ2-1; V gene: TRBV4-2; clone size: once; D gene: TRBD2; CDR3 protein: CASSQEGLAGINEQFF; CDR3 DNA: TGTGCCAGCAGCCAAGAGGGACTAGCGGGAATCAATGAGCAGTTCTTC
J gene: TRBJ1-1; V gene: TRBV5-1; clone size: .; D gene: TRBD1; CDR3 protein: CASSLGTGPEAFF; CDR3 DNA: TGCGCCAGCAGCCTCGGGACAGGGCCTGAAGCTTTCTTT
J gene: TRBJ1-5; V gene: TRBV5-1; clone size: .; D gene: .; CDR3 protein: CASSFGGSNQPQHF; CDR3 DNA: TGCGCCAGCAGCTTCGGGGGGAGCAATCAGCCCCAGCATTTT
J gene: TRBJ1-2; V gene: TRBV5-1; clone size: .; D gene: TRBD1; CDR3 protein: CASSFTGTGASNYGYTF; CDR3 DNA: TGCGCCAGCAGCTTCACCGGGACAGGGGCCTCTAACTATGGCTACACCTTC
J gene: TRBJ1-1; V gene: TRBV19; clone size: .; D gene: TRBD1; CDR3 protein: CASKTGDTEAFF; CDR3 DNA: TGTGCCAGTAAAACAGGGGATACTGAAGCTTTCTTT
J gene: TRBJ2-2; V gene: TRBV11-3; clone size: .; D gene: .; CDR3 protein: CASSVLQGTGELFF; CDR3 DNA: TGTGCCAGCAGCGTCTTACAGGGTACCGGGGAGCTGTTTTTT
J gene: TRBJ2-5; V gene: TRBV4-2; clone size: .; D gene: TRBD2; CDR3 protein: CASSPLLAGGQETQYF; CDR3 DNA: TGTGCCAGCAGCCCCTTACTAGCGGGGGGCCAAGAGACCCAGTACTTC
J gene: TRBJ1-4; V gene: TRBV28; clone size: .; D gene: TRBD1; CDR3 protein: CASSSPQGATNEKLFF; CDR3 DNA: TGTGCCAGCAGTTCGCCCCAGGGGGCGACTAATGAAAAACTGTTTTTT
J gene: TRBJ2-1; V gene: TRBV11-2; clone size: .; D gene: TRBD2; CDR3 protein: CASSLQLAAYNEQFF; CDR3 DNA: TGTGCCAGCAGCTTACAACTAGCGGCCTACAATGAGCAGTTCTTC
J gene: TRBJ2-5; V gene: TRBV28; clone size: .; D gene: .; CDR3 protein: CASRVGIIETQYF; CDR3 DNA: TGTGCCAGCAGAGTCGGGATTATAGAGACCCAGTACTTC
J gene: TRBJ1-4; V gene: TRBV5-5; clone size: .; D gene: .; CDR3 protein: CASSLRQDHEKLFF; CDR3 DNA: TGTGCCAGCAGCTTGCGACAGGACCACGAAAAACTGTTTTTT
J gene: TRBJ1-2; V gene: TRBV19; clone size: few; D gene: TRBD1; CDR3 protein: CASSPGQGNYGYTF; CDR3 DNA: TGTGCCAGTAGTCCGGGACAGGGGAACTATGGCTACACCTTC
J gene: TRBJ1-5; V gene: TRBV5-1; clone size: .; D gene: TRBD1; CDR3 protein: CASSPQTGGNQPQHF; CDR3 DNA: TGCGCCAGCAGCCCCCAGACAGGGGGCAATCAGCCCCAGCATTTT
J gene: TRBJ2-1; V gene: TRBV20-1; clone size: .; D gene: .; CDR3 protein: CSATSYNEQFF; CDR3 DNA: TGCAGTGCTACGAGTTACAATGAGCAGTTCTTC
J gene: TRBJ1-1; V gene: TRBV7-9; clone size: .; D gene: .; CDR3 protein: CASSPSFGQMNTEAFF; CDR3 DNA: TGTGCCAGCAGCCCCTCTTTCGGACAGATGAACACTGAAGCTTTCTTT
J gene: TRBJ1-1; V gene: TRBV30; clone size: .; D gene: TRBD1; CDR3 protein: CAWSLRDRDNTEAFF; CDR3 DNA: TGTGCCTGGAGTCTCCGGGACAGGGACAACACTGAAGCTTTCTTT
J gene: TRBJ1-2; V gene: TRBV6-1; clone size: few; D gene: .; CDR3 protein: CASSEARGGPYGYTF; CDR3 DNA: TGTGCCAGCAGTGAAGCGAGGGGAGGTCCCTATGGCTACACCTTC
J gene: TRBJ2-1; V gene: TRBV7-3; clone size: .; D gene: TRBD2; CDR3 protein: CASSRTSGSHNEQFF; CDR3 DNA: TGTGCCAGCAGCCGGACTAGCGGGAGTCATAATGAGCAGTTCTTC
J gene: TRBJ2-7; V gene: TRBV27; clone size: .; D gene: TRBD2; CDR3 protein: CASSTAGGYLDEQYF; CDR3 DNA: TGTGCCAGCAGTACTGCCGGGGGGTATCTCGACGAGCAGTACTTC
J gene: TRBJ1-2; V gene: TRBV27; clone size: once; D gene: .; CDR3 protein: CASTSSPGHGADSYTF; CDR3 DNA: TGTGCCAGCACCTCATCCCCGGGACATGGCGCGGATAGTTACACCTTC